The following is a TCR beta chain sequence with its context. The count of this clonotype is one. The specificity of this receptor is unknown. Per-base quality was not reported, and no clone a single base away is much larger than it. Resting on one read, the evidence is weak. Systemically healthy Caucasian individuals from Russia, 39 in total and aged about 6 to 95 years, were included as donors. Each donor gave ten milliliters of peripheral blood, collected into EDTA-treated Vacutainer tubes. PBMCs were isolated by Ficoll-Paque density-gradient centrifugation, with at least 6 million obtained per sample. Total RNA, at least 5.5 micrograms per sample, was extracted from PBMCs with Trizol reagent. For every donor, flow cytometry on a PBMC aliquot measured the percentage of naive CD45RAhigh/CD27high T cells. The data stem from a study of blood T cells in healthy people across ages (dated by TCRdb to between 2014 and 2017). For the wider study: In model experiments, template switching captured about one uniquely barcoded TCR beta cDNA molecule for every two T cells. Using deep sequencing normalized with unique cDNA molecular identifiers, the study measured how TCR beta repertoire diversity changes with age. Four age groups were formed from the donors: young (average approximately 15 years), middle-aged (more than 35), aged (roughly 56) and long-lived (around 80). To avoid experimental bias, donors of different ages were randomly spread across the sequencing lanes. Two additional independent replicas of 1 million unique cDNA reads from the same blood draw were analyzed for two donors (one aged 18 to 30 and one aged 80 or older).

According to the germline V gene (reference sequence), CDR1 reads SGHKS and CDR2 reads YYEKEE. V is reduced by 4 bases and J by 0 bases, leaving a spacing of 7 bases between them. From the cysteine up to the phenylalanine, the CDR3 has a length of 14 residues. Left in the record is the CDR3 DNA by itself, 42 bases read in frame from the first base. General findings and caveats noted by the study authors: Estimates of total diversity based on one million sequenced T cells were considered lower bounds and underestimates. Compared with the aged group, more naive CD4+ T cells, fewer expanded clones and increased TCR diversity were shown by the long-lived group, suggesting age selection. As age increased, observed TCR beta diversity per million T cells dropped in a roughly linear way, and a significant reduction was already evident by age 40. A strong correlation was found between observed TCR beta diversity and the percentage of naive T cells measured by flow cytometry. Conclusive comparison of naive and antigen-experienced compartments was prevented by the profiling of bulk unsorted PBMCs. Because donor CMV infection status was unknown, age-related changes in expanded clonotypes were potentially confounded.

Libraries were built with 5' RACE. Sequencing took place on an Illumina HiSeq 2500. The second PCR ran for about 6 to 12 cycles and used a J-beta primer mix along with a sample-barcoded 5' primer. Each TCR beta cDNA molecule received a unique molecular identifier from a template-switch 5' adaptor carrying 12 random nucleotides. Each sample yielded at least 2.5 million CDR3-containing paired-end reads. First-strand cDNA was synthesized from all RNA with the Mint cDNA synthesis kit, primed by a TRBC-specific oligonucleotide. Following uracil-DNA glycosylase treatment, all cDNA underwent a first 18-cycle PCR with the universal primers M1SS and BC2_uni_R. The source study handled its data this way. For normalization, 1 million high-quality reads were randomly selected from each sample, with every read carrying a distinct molecular identifier. Reads sharing molecular identifiers were discarded rather than binned into consensus sequences. MiTCR, set to a Q25 quality threshold and the strictest error-elimination algorithm, was used for CDR3 identification, clonotype clustering and error correction. A nonparametric unseen species model using Euler transformation provided a lower-bound estimate of total TCR beta diversity. TCRdb trimmed the raw reads at Q25, called clones with MiXCR and kept productive beta chains. Rows are combined by CDR3 protein, so each entry shows the most common genes and DNA. None of the V and J calls come from the authors' own analysis; TCRdb made them. The table for this sample lists about 1.7 million distinct CDR3 sequences; about 30% of them were counted only once. The ten largest clones add up to approximately 7.7% of the sample.

The TCR was taken from a woman aged 25 to 39 in good health. The receptor chain draws on TRBV5-5 and TRBJ1-4; the D gene is not confidently resolved. The sample comprised blood. The DNA reads as follows: TGTGCCAGCAGCCAACTATCAACTAATGAAAAACTGTTTTTT. This sequence encodes CASSQLSTNEKLFF.